This T cell receptor (beta chain) was found in a study of T cells after yellow fever vaccination (dated by TCRdb to the late 2010s). General notes on the study: The SMART-Seq v4 Ultra Low Input RNA kit was used to prepare libraries from fractions with low cell numbers. Bulk TCR alpha and beta repertoires were sequenced longitudinally to track T-cell clones before and after primary and booster YFV17D yellow fever vaccination. Two healthy male donors, one aged 18 to 29 and one aged 30 to 39 years, were included in the cohort. Blood was drawn at multiple timepoints before and after primary and secondary immunization, with bulk PBMC replicates and cell subsets isolated.

CDR1 and CDR2 were assigned from the germline V gene as MGHRA and YSYEKL. The CDR3 numbers 16 residues from cysteine through phenylalanine. Kept here is only the CDR3 DNA, which spans 48 bases and is read in frame from base 1. At the junction V is shortened by 0 bases and J by 9 bases; bases outside the gene matches: 8. As regards this clonotype: Its antigen remains undetermined. No clone much larger than this one lies a single base away; base qualities are absent.

Points the paper makes about the study in general: Because the study included only a couple of donors, the extent to which the findings can be generalized is limited. Most clones expanded after primary vaccination were re-detected after the booster (96% of CD4 and approximately 89% of CD8), suggesting broad memory maintenance. Because abundant contaminating clonotypes from the bulk population could be contained in FACS-sorted repertoires, computational filtering was required. Compared with the primary T-cell response, the secondary T-cell response was faster but weaker, reaching its peak on day 5 rather than on day 15. A small fraction of clonotypes appeared in both the CD4 and CD8 compartments, likely as a result of convergent recombination.

Data came from an Illumina NovaSeq 6000. Synthesis of TCR cDNA relied on 5'RACE template switching, a step that introduced a universal primer site along with unique molecular identifiers. Priming for cDNA synthesis came from both the TCR alpha and TCR beta constant segments. Library amplification used two PCR steps, and the second PCR step added sample barcodes and sequencing adapters. Libraries were sequenced on Illumina HiSeq 2500 (2x100 bp) or NovaSeq (2x150 bp). The original methods were these. Reads were demultiplexed and collapsed into UMI consensus sequences with MIGEC, and V(D)J alignment was performed with MiXCR. Vaccine-responding clonotypes were defined with edgeR using replicate PBMC samples, requiring FDR below 0.01 and a log2 fold change above 5 up to day 15. CD4 or CD8 identity was assigned to each bulk clonotype according to whether the clonotype was present at higher abundance in the sequenced CD4 repertoire or the sequenced CD8 repertoire. TCRdb trimmed the raw reads at Q25, called clones with MiXCR and kept productive beta chains. Every entry covers one CDR3 protein and lists the most common genes and DNA from its rows. TCRdb's processing, not the study's, gives the V and J calls here. For this sample there are about 220,000 distinct CDR3 sequences; 3% to 4% appear just once. The top ten clonotypes cover around 3% of the sample.

The sample's treatment or condition, from its label and the paper: live attenuated yellow fever vaccine strain. PBMCs were isolated from peripheral blood using a standard Ficoll-Paque protocol. Dynabeads CD4 and CD8 positive selection kits were used to isolate the CD4 and CD8 T-cell fractions. TriZol was used to extract RNA from bulk PBMCs, CD4 and CD8 fractions, and dextramer-positive and dextramer-negative fractions. The chain employs TRBV4-1 and TRBJ2-1, with 10 bases aligning to TRBD1. The sample here was CD4+ T cells sorted from PBMCs, taken 10 days after the yellow fever booster vaccination. The clonotype was recovered from a man younger than 35 who received the YFV17D yellow fever vaccine. CDR3 region: CASSQDVGTGVSEQFF. The DNA is as follows: TGCGCCAGCAGCCAAGATGTGGGGACAGGGGTTTCTGAGCAGTTCTTC.